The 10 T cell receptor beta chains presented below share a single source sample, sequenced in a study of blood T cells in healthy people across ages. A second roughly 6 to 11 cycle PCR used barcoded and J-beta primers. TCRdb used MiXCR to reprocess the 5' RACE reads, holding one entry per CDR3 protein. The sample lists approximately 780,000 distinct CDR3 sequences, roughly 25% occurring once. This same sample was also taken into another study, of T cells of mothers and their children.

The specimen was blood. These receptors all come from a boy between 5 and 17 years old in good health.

CDR3 amino acids: CASSQDRGEYGYTF. CDR3 sequence (DNA): TGTGCCAGCAGCCAGGACAGGGGCGAATATGGCTACACCTTC. J is TRBJ1-2 and V is TRBV4-2, with TRBD1 identical over 9 bases. The V gene's germline CDR1 is LGHNA and CDR2 YNFKEQ. The ends lost 3 bases at V and 5 bases at J; junction bases unmatched: 4. The CDR3 has 14 residues.

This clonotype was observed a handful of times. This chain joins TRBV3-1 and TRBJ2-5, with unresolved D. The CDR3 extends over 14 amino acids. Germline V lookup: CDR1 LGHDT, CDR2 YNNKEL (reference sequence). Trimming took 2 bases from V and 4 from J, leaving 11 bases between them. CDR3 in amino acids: CASSQRVHGETQYF. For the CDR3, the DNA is TGTGCCAGCAGCCAACGGGTCCACGGAGAGACCCAGTACTTC.

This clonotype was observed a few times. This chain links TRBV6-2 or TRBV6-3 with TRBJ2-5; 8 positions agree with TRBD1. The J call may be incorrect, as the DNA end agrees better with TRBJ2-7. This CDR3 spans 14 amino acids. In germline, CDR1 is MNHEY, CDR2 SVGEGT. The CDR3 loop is CASSYRDRFYEQYF. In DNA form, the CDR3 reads TGTGCCAGCAGTTATCGGGACAGGTTTTACGAGCAGTACTTC.

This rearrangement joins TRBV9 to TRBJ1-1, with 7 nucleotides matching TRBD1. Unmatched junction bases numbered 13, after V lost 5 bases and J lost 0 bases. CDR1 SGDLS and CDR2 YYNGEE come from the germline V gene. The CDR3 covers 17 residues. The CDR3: CASSKGGTVGLNTEAFF. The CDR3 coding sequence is TGTGCCAGCAGTAAAGGGGGGACAGTGGGATTGAACACTGAAGCTTTCTTT.

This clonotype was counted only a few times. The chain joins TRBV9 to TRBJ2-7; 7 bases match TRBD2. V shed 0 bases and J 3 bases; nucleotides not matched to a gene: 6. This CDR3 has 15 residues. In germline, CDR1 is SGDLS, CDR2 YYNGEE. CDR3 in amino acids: CASSVEDRGDYEQYF. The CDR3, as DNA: TGTGCCAGCAGCGTAGAGGATCGGGGGGACTACGAGCAGTACTTC.

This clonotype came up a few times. DNA of the CDR3: TGTGCCAGCAGCAAAACTAGCGGGGGAAGCACAGATACGCAGTATTTT. Encoded protein: CASSKTSGGSTDTQYF. The V call is TRBV11-3, the J call TRBJ2-3; 11 bases agree with TRBD2. CDR3 length equals 16 residues. V lost 5 bases, J lost 0 bases, and 4 bases stayed unmatched. Germline CDR1 reads SGHNT; CDR2 reads YENEEA. The entire variable domain, with the rest obtained from reference TRBV11-3 and TRBJ2-3, is as follows: EAGVVQSPRYKIIEKKQPVAFWCNPISGHNTLYWYLQNLGQGPELLIRYENEEAVDDSQLPKDRFSAERLKGVDSTLKIQPAELGDSAVYLCASSKTSGGSTDTQYFGPGTRLTVL.

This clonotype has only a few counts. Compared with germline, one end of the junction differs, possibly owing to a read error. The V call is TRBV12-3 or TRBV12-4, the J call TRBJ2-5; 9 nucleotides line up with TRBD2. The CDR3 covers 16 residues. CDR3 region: CASSPPLAGLQGTQYF. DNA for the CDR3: TGTGCCAGCAGCCCACCTCTAGCGGGGCTCCAAGGGACCCAGTACTTC.

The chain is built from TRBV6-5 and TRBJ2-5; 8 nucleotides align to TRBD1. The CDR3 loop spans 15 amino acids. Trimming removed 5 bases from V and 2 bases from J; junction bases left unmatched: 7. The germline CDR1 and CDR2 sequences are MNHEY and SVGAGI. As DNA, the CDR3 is TGTGCCAGCAGTGTCCAGACAGGGGCACAAGAGACCCAGTACTTC. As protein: CASSVQTGAQETQYF.

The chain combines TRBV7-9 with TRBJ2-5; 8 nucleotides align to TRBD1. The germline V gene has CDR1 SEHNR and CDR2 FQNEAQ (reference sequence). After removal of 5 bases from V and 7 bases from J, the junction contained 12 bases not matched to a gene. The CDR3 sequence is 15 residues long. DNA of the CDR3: TGTGCCAGCAGCCCCCCGGACAGGGACCTAAGGACCCAGTACTTC. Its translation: CASSPPDRDLRTQYF. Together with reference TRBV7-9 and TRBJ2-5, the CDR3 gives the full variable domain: DTGVSQNPRHKITKRGQNVTFRCDPISEHNRLYWYRQTLGQGPEFLTYFQNEAQLEKSRLLSDRFSAERPKGSFSTLEIQRTEQGDSAMYLCASSPPDRDLRTQYFGPGTRLLVL.

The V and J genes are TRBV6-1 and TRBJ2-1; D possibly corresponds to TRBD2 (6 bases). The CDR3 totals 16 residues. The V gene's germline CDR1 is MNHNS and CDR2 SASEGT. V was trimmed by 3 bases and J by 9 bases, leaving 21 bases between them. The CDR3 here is CASSDQAGIDWLEQFF. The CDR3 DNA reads TGTGCCAGCAGTGACCAGGCGGGGATCGACTGGCTTGAGCAGTTCTTC.